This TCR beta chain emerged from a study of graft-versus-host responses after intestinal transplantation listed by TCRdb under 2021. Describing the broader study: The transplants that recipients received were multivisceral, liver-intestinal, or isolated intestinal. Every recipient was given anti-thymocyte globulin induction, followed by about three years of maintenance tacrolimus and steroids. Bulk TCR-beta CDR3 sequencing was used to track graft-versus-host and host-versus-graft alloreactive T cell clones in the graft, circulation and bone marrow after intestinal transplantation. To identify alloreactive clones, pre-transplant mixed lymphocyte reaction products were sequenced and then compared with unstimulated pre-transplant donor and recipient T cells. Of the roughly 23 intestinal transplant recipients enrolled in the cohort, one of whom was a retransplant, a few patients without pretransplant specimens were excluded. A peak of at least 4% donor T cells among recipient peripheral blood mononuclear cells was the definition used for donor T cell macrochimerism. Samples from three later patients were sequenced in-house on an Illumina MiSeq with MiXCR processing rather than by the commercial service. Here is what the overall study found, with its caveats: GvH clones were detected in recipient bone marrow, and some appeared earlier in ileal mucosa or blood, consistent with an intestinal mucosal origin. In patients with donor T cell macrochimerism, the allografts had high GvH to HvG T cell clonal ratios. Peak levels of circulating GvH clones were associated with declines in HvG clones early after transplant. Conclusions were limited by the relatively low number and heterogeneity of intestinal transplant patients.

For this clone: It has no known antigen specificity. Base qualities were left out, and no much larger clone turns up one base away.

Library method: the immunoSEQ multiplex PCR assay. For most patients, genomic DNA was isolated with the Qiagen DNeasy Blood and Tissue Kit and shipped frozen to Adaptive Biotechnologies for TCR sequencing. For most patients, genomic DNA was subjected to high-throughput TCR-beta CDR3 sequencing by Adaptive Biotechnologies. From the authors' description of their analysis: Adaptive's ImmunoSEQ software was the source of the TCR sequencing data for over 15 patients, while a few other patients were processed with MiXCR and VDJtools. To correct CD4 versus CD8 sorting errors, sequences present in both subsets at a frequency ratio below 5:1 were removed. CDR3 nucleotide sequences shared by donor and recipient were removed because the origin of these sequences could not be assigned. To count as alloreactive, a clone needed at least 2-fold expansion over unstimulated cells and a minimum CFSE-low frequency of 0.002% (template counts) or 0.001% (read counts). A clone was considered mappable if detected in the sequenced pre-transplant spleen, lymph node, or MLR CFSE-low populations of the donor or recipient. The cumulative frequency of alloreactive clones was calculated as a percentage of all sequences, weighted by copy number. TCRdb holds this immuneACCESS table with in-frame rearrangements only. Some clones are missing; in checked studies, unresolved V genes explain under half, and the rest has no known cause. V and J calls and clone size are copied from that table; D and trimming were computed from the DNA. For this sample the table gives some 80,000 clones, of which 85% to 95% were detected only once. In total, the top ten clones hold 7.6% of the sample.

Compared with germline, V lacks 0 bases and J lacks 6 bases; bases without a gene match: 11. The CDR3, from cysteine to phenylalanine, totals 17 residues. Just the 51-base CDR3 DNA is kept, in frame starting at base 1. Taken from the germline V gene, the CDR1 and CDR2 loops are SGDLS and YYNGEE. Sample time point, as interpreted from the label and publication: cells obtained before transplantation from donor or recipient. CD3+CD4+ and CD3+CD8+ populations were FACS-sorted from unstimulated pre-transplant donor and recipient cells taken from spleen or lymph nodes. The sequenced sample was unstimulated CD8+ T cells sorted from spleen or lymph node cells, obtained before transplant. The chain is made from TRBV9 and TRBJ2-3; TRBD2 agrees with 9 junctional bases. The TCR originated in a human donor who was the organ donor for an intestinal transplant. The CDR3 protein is CASSVETGAGGKDTQYF. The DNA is TGTGCCAGCAGCGTAGAGACGGGAGCGGGGGGCAAGGATACGCAGTATTTT. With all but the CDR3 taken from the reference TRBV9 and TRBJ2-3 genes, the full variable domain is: DSGVTQTPKHLITATGQRVTLRCSPRSGDLSVYWYQQSLDQGLQFLIQYYNGEERAKGNILERFSAQQFPDLHSELNLSSLELGDSALYFCASSVETGAGGKDTQYFGPGTRLTVL.